This T cell receptor (beta chain) was identified during a study of blood T cell repertoires in COVID-19. At the level of the study: The samples span acute and convalescent COVID-19 from the United States, Italy and Spain. The analysed material was cDNA or gDNA that came from T cells, B-cell-depleted T cells, or PBMCs.

In the study's own analysis: Reference gene primer amplification gave estimated nucleated cell counts. Some clones are missing from TCRdb's copy, which holds only in-frame ones; the method was immunoSEQ multiplex PCR. V and J calls and clone size are as listed in that table; D and trimming were resolved from the DNA. Here the sample spans a few hundred thousand clones, around nine tenths being singletons. Germline V gives CDR1 SGHTS, CDR2 YDEGEE. With 2 bases removed from V and 0 bases from J, the gap between germline ends came to 11 bases. There are 16 residues in the CDR3. The TCR sequence derives from a man aged 55 to 69 with acute or convalescent COVID-19. Sequenced: peripheral blood. The chain has TRBV5-8 and TRBJ2-2; no firm D call. CDR3 loop: CASSLPRIANTGELFF. The CDR3 DNA reads TGTGCCAGCAGCTTACCCAGGATCGCGAACACCGGGGAGCTGTTTTTT.